This T cell receptor (beta chain) stems from a study of cytomegalovirus exposure and HLA in healthy donors (dated by TCRdb to between 2016 and 2019). For context, the study as a whole: According to a later analysis, one platform produced both the roughly 120 validation repertoires and the 666 repertoires of the first cohort. The study aimed to test whether signatures of past pathogen exposure could be identified by cataloging public T cell receptors. Besides the first cohort of roughly 660 subjects, a separate validation cohort made up of 95 to 150 different subjects was used. To predict cytomegalovirus infection status, the study combined high-throughput TCR immunosequencing, statistical association of individual TCRs with disease status, and machine learning. General study outcomes and caveats: Most TCR sequences were seen in very few donors, while some public TCRs were found in many individuals. The validation cohort had no HLA typing available for a later analysis, so co-occurrence within that cohort was assessed over all 120 or so repertoires. The authors suggested that the approach could potentially be generalized to other disease states and immunological phenotypes. Cytomegalovirus status was reported to be diagnosed by the classifier with high specificity and sensitivity in both the original and validation cohorts. In the study, around 150 TCR beta chains were listed as associated with cytomegalovirus. Subsequent analysis determined that TCRs grouped into clusters in the first cohort also showed a tendency toward co-occurrence across the roughly 130 validation repertoires, and approximately 94% of cluster scores exceeded 0. Three of the identified cytomegalovirus-associated TCR beta chains were confirmed in vitro to be specific for cytomegalovirus antigens.

Receptor amplification or capture employed the immunoSEQ multiplex PCR assay. The authors processed their data as follows. A statistical classification framework was built to diagnose cytomegalovirus status from the catalog of TCR beta chain sequences. In its TCRdb copy, this immuneACCESS table keeps in-frame sequences only and misses some clones. Where compared with another copy, unresolved V genes explain less than half of these, and the others have no known cause. That table furnishes V, J and clone size, whereas the DNA furnished D and trimming. The sample includes about 250,000 clones, with about 88% observed a single time. The ten top clones hold approximately 12% of the sample. The donors belonged to the validation cohort of under 150 subjects, which was separate from the roughly 670-subject first cohort. A remark on this clone: Its specific antigen is unknown. Per-nucleotide qualities are absent, and no much larger clonotype sits a single base away.

The CDR3, from cysteine to phenylalanine, totals 12 residues. Only the CDR3 DNA stays, 36 bases, in frame from base 1. From the germline V gene, CDR1 is SNHLY and CDR2 is FYNNEI. V sheds 8 bases and J sheds 1 base, leaving 8 bases between their ends. Material: PBMCs. The TCR was taken from a man aged 18-30 years in good health and CMV-seropositive. This chain is built from TRBV2 and TRBJ2-5; no D gene call is confident. The nucleotide sequence is TGTGCCAGCCGACTTGTCCAAGAGACCCAGTACTTC. This yields the protein CASRLVQETQYF.